The 18 T cell receptor beta chains below were found in one sample sequenced in a study of blood T cell repertoires in COVID-19. Here immunoSEQ multiplex PCR was the method, and the copy in TCRdb shows in-frame clones only, minus some. Among fewer than 250,000 clones, 86% were seen once, and the ten largest hold more than 0.7%. The sequencing input was peripheral blood. All receptors come from a woman aged 70-85 years with acute or convalescent COVID-19.

The chain is built from TRBV29-1 and TRBJ2-5; 12 bases are shared with TRBD1. Per germline, CDR1 SQVTM and CDR2 ANQGSEA. The CDR3 loop spans 14 amino acids. The trim removed 6 bases at V and 4 bases at J, leaving 6 bases unmatched. CDR3: CSVRDRGRTETQYF. The CDR3 DNA is TGCAGCGTCCGGGACAGGGGGCGAACAGAGACCCAGTACTTC.

Only a few counts were recorded for this clone. The chain uses TRBV29-1 and TRBJ2-7, with 7 bases identical to TRBD1. Germline CDR1 and CDR2: SQVTM and ANQGSEA. The CDR3 totals 13 residues. V lost 4 bases to trimming and J lost 7 bases; unmatched junction nucleotides: 10. The CDR3 loop reads CSVGNRGGREQYF. CDR3 coding DNA: TGCAGCGTTGGGAACAGGGGCGGCCGGGAGCAGTACTTC.

This chain joins TRBV5-1 and TRBJ2-2; D possibly corresponds to TRBD1 (5 bases). The CDR3 totals 15 residues. V gave up 1 base and J gave up 2 bases, with 9 bases separating them. Germline CDR1 and CDR2: SGHRS and YFSETQ. The CDR3 spells CASSLTGPNTGELFF. The CDR3 nucleotides read TGCGCCAGCAGCTTGACAGGACCCAACACCGGGGAGCTGTTTTTT.

The chain has TRBV5-5 and TRBJ2-7, with 12 bases aligning to TRBD1. The germline V gene encodes CDR1 SGHKS and CDR2 YYEKEE (reference sequence). The length of the CDR3 is 17 residues. J lost 7 bases, V lost 4 bases, and 15 bases had no gene match. The chain's CDR3 is CASSPRDRGLLLMEQYF. In nucleotides, the CDR3 is TGTGCCAGCAGCCCTCGGGACAGGGGGCTCCTATTGATGGAGCAGTACTTC. Full variable domain (rest looked up from reference TRBV5-5 and TRBJ2-7): DAGVTQSPTHLIKTRGQQVTLRCSPISGHKSVSWYQQVLGQGPQFIFQYYEKEERGRGNFPDRFSARQFPNYSSELNVNALLLGDSALYLCASSPRDRGLLLMEQYFGPGTRLTVT.

This clone was seen a single time. The J gene is TRBJ2-5, the V gene TRBV11-3; TRBD1 matches 9 bases. The CDR3 runs 15 residues. CDR1 and CDR2 from the germline V gene are SGHNT and YENEEA. V trimming: 3 bases; J trimming: 4 bases; junction bases outside the gene matches: 6. The CDR3 bases are TGTGCCAGCAGCTTGGGACAGGGCCAGGGAGAGACCCAGTACTTC. The encoded protein is CASSLGQGQGETQYF.

On this clone itself: No conserved phenylalanine or tryptophan is present at the end of the CDR3, so a read error is the likely explanation. The DNA is omitted, as the CDR3 cannot be located on it reliably, and the CDR3 follows TCRdb's listing. The rearrangement links TRBV7-2 to TRBJ2-6; the table's D call, TRBD2, was not checked against the DNA. Germline CDR1 is SGHTA and CDR2 is FQGNSA. The CDR3 is 13 amino acids long, termini counted. CDR3 sequence: CASSFVGPTSGGC.

The rearrangement joins TRBV6-1 to TRBJ2-3; D possibly corresponds to TRBD1 (5 bases). The V gene lost 1 base and the J gene lost 5 bases, with 13 bases spanning the gap. This CDR3 region has 15 residues. Germline-derived CDR1 and CDR2 are MNHNS and SASEGT. CDR3 nucleotide sequence: TGTGCCAGCAGTGAAGTGGCAGGGTGGCAAGATACGCAGTATTTT. Protein product: CASSEVAGWQDTQYF.

A note on this clone: The junction differs from germline at one of its ends, possibly a read error. The V gene is TRBV7-7, the J gene TRBJ2-5; tentative D call: TRBD2 (6 bases). The CDR3 covers 18 residues. Per germline, CDR1 SSHAT and CDR2 FNYEAQ (reference sequence). The CDR3 spells CASSLAPTGVAVLETQYF. CDR3 coding DNA: TGTGCTAGCAGCTTAGCCCCGACGGGAGTAGCGGTCCTCGAGACCCAGTACTTC.

The rearrangement joins TRBV6-5 to TRBJ2-7, with a possible D match to TRBD1 (6 bases). Trimming pared 3 bases from V and 3 bases from J, leaving 12 bases between. This CDR3 is built from 14 residues. Germline CDR1 and CDR2: MNHEY and SVGAGI. The CDR3 protein is CASSYRRGNYEQYF. CDR3 sequence (DNA): TGTGCCAGCAGTTATCGTAGGGGGAACTACGAGCAGTACTTC.

The chain links TRBV3-1 (or the pseudogene TRBV3-2) to TRBJ1-6; D possibly corresponds to TRBD1 (6 bases). The ends were cut back, 5 bases at V and 0 bases at J, with 11 bases in the middle. The length of the CDR3 is 16 residues. Germline CDR1 and CDR2: LGHDT and YNNKEL (reference sequence). This CDR3 reads CASSGAGVSYNSPLHF. The CDR3 nucleotides read TGTGCCAGCAGCGGGGCAGGGGTCTCCTATAATTCACCCCTCCACTTT.

The gene calls are TRBV6-4 and TRBJ1-1; D perhaps matches TRBD1 (6 bases). Germline V gene sequence: CDR1 MRHNA, CDR2 SNTAGT. This CDR3 is built from 14 residues. With 5 bases removed from V and 1 base from J, the gap between germline ends came to 11 bases. CDR3 residues: CASSQGHGNTEAFF. The CDR3 region has the DNA TGTGCCAGCAGTCAGGGACACGGGAACACTGAAGCTTTCTTT.

J is TRBJ1-3 and V is TRBV6-2 or TRBV6-3, with 7 bases that match TRBD1. Per the germline V gene, CDR1 is MNHEY and CDR2 is SVGEGT. This CDR3 region has 17 residues. V lost 5 bases, J lost 0 bases, and 10 bases stayed unmatched. Written as DNA, the CDR3 is TGTGCCAGCAGTCTTGGGACAGAGTCCATCTCTGGAAACACCATATATTTT. Translating it yields CASSLGTESISGNTIYF.

The genes are TRBV7-9 and TRBJ1-2, with 8 bases that match TRBD1. CDR1 SEHNR and CDR2 FQNEAQ come from the germline V gene (reference sequence). The CDR3 extends over 15 amino acids. After removal of 1 base from V and 4 bases from J, the junction contained 5 bases not matched to a gene. CDR3 sequence reads: CASSLGQGASYGYTF. Written as DNA, the CDR3 is TGTGCCAGCAGCTTAGGCCAGGGGGCGAGCTATGGCTACACCTTC.

The chain couples TRBV28 to TRBJ1-1, with D perhaps TRBD1 (6 bases). Germline V gene data show CDR1 as MDHEN and CDR2 as SYDVKM. V was clipped by 3 bases and J by 3 bases, with 11 bases between them. The CDR3 is 14 amino acids. The CDR3 region has the DNA TGTGCCAGCAGTTTGGTGGGGGCCCACACTGAAGCTTTCTTT. Protein: CASSLVGAHTEAFF.

V and J are TRBV4-2 and TRBJ2-2; 11 bases match TRBD2. Germline lookup yields CDR1 LGHNA and CDR2 YNFKEQ. The CDR3 sequence is 18 residues long. J was trimmed by 3 bases and V by 3 bases; bases with no gene match: 9. DNA of the CDR3: TGTGCCAGCAGCCAGGCCACTAGCGGGGGACCTGACACCGGGGAGCTGTTTTTT. Translating it yields CASSQATSGGPDTGELFF.

This sequence joins TRBV6-5 and TRBJ2-7; the match to TRBD2 covers 8 bases. The germline gives CDR1 MNHEY, CDR2 SVGAGI. Trimming took 6 bases from V and 6 from J; bases not matched to a gene: 7. The CDR3 length is 13 residues. As DNA, the CDR3 is TGTGCCAGCAGCACGCAGCGGGGGAGCGAGCAGTACTTC. Its translation is CASSTQRGSEQYF.

The chain combines TRBV10-2 with TRBJ1-5, with a weak D call TRBD1 (6 bases). The CDR3 is 15 residues long. Germline CDR1 WSHSY, CDR2 SAAADI. V was pared by 6 bases and J by 6 bases, with 18 bases between. DNA of the CDR3: TGCGCCAGCAGCCCGGGTAGGGGGTTGGGTCAGCCCCAGCATTTT. Protein: CASSPGRGLGQPQHF.

The V gene is TRBV5-1, the J gene TRBJ2-7; 10 bases are shared with TRBD1. Germline CDR1 SGHRS, CDR2 YFSETQ. V was pared by 4 bases and J by 3 bases, with 4 bases of the junction left unmatched. There are 14 residues in the CDR3. The CDR3 bases are TGCGCCAGCAGCGGGACAGGGGCTAGCTACGAGCAGTACTTC. This sequence encodes CASSGTGASYEQYF. Complete variable domain (other parts from reference TRBV5-1 and TRBJ2-7): KAGVTQTPRYLIKTRGQQVTLSCSPISGHRSVSWYQQTPGQGLQFLFEYFSETQRNKGNFPGRFSGRQFSNSRSEMNVSTLELGDSALYLCASSGTGASYEQYFGPGTRLTVT.